This entry concerns a single T cell receptor beta chain. Its antigen is unknown. The entry originates in a study of OX40 agonist ivuxolimab in advanced cancers. Using immunoSEQ multiplex PCR, the repertoire was profiled, and TCRdb retains in-frame clones only, with some absent. The table has under 95,000 clones, around 90% seen once. Study results and caveats: Relatively little clonal expansion, among the lowest observed, appeared in partial responders at 0.1-3.0 mg/kg.

Trimming removed 7 bases at V and 2 bases at J, with 14 bases between. This CDR3 region has 14 residues. Germline lookup yields CDR1 MNHEY and CDR2 SVGAGI. This clonotype was obtained from an adult with an advanced solid tumor such as melanoma, head and neck, liver or kidney cancer. The material sequenced was CD4+ or CD8+ T cells sorted from blood, taken in a trial of the OX40 agonist ivuxolimab. The V gene is TRBV6-5, the J gene TRBJ1-2; D ambiguous. The CDR3 coding sequence is TGTGCCAGCACCTATCTACAAGGAAACTATGGCTACACCTTC. This codes for CASTYLQGNYGYTF.